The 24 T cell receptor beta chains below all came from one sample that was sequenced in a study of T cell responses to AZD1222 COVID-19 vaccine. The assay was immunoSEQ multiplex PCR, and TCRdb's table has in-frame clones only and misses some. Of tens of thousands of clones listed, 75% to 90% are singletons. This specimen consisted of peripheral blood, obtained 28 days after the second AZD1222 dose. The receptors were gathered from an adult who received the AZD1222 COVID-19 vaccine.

CDR3: CASIARRGVVGELFF. CDR3 coding DNA: TGTGCCAGTATAGCTCGGCGCGGGGTTGTCGGGGAGCTGTTTTTT. The V gene is TRBV19, the J gene TRBJ2-2, with D possibly TRBD2 on 6 matching bases. Germline V gene sequence: CDR1 LNHDA, CDR2 SQIVND (reference sequence). Trimming pared 7 bases from V and 7 bases from J, leaving 19 bases between. This CDR3 spans 15 amino acids. The full variable domain, rest sourced from reference TRBV19 and TRBJ2-2, is DGGITQSPKYLFRKEGQNVTLSCEQNLNHDAMYWYRQDPGQGLRLIYYSQIVNDFQKGDIAEGYSVSREKKESFPLTVTSAQKNPTAFYLCASIARRGVVGELFFGEGSRLTVL.

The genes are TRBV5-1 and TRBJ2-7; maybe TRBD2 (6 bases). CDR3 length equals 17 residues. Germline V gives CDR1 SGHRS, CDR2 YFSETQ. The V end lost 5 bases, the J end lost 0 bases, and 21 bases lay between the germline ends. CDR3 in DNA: TGCGCCAGCAGTCGGGACGGCGGGAAGCCCTCCTCCTACGAGCAGTACTTC. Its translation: CASSRDGGKPSSYEQYF. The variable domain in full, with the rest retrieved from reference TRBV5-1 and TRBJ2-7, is KAGVTQTPRYLIKTRGQQVTLSCSPISGHRSVSWYQQTPGQGLQFLFEYFSETQRNKGNFPGRFSGRQFSNSRSEMNVSTLELGDSALYLCASSRDGGKPSSYEQYFGPGTRLTVT.

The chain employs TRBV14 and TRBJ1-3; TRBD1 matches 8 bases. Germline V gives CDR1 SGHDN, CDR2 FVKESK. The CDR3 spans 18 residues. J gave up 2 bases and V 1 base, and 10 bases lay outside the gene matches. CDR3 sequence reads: CASSQAMDRAVTGNTIYF. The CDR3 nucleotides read TGTGCCAGCAGCCAAGCTATGGACAGGGCCGTAACTGGAAACACCATATATTTT.

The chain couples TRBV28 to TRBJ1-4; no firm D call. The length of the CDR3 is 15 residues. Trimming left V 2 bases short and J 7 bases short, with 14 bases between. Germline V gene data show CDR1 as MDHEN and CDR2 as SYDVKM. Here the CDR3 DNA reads TGTGCCAGCAGTTTACGACCCCTAACGGGTGAAAAACTGTTTTTT. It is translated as CASSLRPLTGEKLFF. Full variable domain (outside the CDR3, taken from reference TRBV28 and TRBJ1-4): DVKVTQSSRYLVKRTGEKVFLECVQDMDHENMFWYRQDPGLGLRLIYFSYDVKMKEKGDIPEGYSVSREKKERFSLILESASTNQTSMYLCASSLRPLTGEKLFFGSGTQLSVL.

The CDR3 DNA sequence: TGTGCCAGCAGCTTCCGCGGGACAGGGGCCTACGAGCAGTACTTC. This translates into CASSFRGTGAYEQYF. The chain recombines TRBV5-6 with TRBJ2-7, with 10 bases aligning to TRBD1. With V trimmed by 2 bases and J by 2 bases, 4 bases remained unmatched. The CDR3 spans 15 residues. Germline values: CDR1 SGHDT, CDR2 YYEEEE.

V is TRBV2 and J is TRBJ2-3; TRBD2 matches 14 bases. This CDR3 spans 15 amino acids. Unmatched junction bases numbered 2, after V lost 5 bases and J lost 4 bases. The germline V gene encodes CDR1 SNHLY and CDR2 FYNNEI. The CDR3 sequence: CASSKTSGGADTQYF. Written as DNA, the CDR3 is TGTGCCAGCAGTAAGACTAGCGGGGGGGCAGATACGCAGTATTTT.

CDR3 nucleotide sequence: TGTGCCTGCCGGGACAGGGAAGGCCAGCATGGCTACACCTTC. This encodes CACRDREGQHGYTF. The rearrangement links TRBV30 to TRBJ1-2; 9 bases map to TRBD1. J lost 6 bases, V lost 6 bases, and 11 bases had no gene match. Germline lookup yields CDR1 GTSNPN and CDR2 SVGIG (reference sequence). The CDR3 extends over 14 amino acids.

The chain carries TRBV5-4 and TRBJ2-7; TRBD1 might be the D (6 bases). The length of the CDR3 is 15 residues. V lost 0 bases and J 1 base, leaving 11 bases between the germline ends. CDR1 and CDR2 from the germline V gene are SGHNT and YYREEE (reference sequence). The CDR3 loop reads CASSLGGLGSYEQYF. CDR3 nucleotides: TGTGCCAGCAGCTTGGGGGGGCTCGGTTCCTACGAGCAGTACTTC.

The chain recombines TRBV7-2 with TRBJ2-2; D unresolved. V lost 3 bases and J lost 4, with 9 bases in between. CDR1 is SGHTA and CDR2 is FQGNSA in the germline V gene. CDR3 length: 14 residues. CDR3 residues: CASSFLAATGELFF. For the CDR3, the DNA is TGTGCCAGCAGCTTCCTGGCAGCCACCGGGGAGCTGTTTTTT.

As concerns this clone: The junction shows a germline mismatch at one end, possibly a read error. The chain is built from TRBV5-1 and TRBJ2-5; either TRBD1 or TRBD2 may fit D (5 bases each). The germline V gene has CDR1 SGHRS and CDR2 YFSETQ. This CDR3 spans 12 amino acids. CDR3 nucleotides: TGCGCCAGCAGTTTGGGGGAAGAGACCCAGTACTTC. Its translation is CASSLGEETQYF.

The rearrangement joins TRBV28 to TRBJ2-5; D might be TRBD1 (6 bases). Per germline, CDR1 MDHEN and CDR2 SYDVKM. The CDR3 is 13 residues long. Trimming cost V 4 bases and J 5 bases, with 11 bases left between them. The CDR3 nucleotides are TGTGCCAGCAGTTACAGGGTGACGGAGACCCAGTACTTC. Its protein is CASSYRVTETQYF.

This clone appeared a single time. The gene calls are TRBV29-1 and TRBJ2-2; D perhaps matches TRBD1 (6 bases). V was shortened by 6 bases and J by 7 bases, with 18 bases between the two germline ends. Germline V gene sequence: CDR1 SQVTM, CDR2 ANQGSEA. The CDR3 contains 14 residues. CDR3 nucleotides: TGCAGCGTCGCCGACAGGTCGCCCATCGGGGAGCTGTTTTTT. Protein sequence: CSVADRSPIGELFF.

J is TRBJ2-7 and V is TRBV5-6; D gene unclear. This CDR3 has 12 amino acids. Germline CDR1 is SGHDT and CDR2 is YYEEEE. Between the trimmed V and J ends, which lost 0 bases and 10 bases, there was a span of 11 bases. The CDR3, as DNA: TGTGCCAGCAGCTTGGCCACGAGGTCCCAGTACTTC. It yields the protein CASSLATRSQYF. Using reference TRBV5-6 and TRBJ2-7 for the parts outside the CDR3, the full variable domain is DAGVTQSPTHLIKTRGQQVTLRCSPKSGHDTVSWYQQALGQGPQFIFQYYEEEERQRGNFPDRFSGHQFPNYSSELNVNALLLGDSALYLCASSLATRSQYFGPGTRLTVT.

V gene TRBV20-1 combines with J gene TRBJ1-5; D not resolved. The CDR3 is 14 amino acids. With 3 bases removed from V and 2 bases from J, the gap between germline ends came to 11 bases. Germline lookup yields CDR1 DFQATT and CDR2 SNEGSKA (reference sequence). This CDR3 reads CSASKVIRNQPQHF. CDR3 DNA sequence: TGCAGTGCTAGTAAAGTCATACGCAATCAGCCCCAGCATTTT.

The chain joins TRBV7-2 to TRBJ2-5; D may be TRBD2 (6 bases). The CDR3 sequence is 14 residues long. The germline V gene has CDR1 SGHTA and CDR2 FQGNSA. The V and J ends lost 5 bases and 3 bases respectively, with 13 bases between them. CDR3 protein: CASSTGSTKETQYF. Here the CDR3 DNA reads TGTGCCAGCAGCACCGGGAGCACAAAAGAGACCCAGTACTTC.

The CDR3 DNA follows: TGTGCCACTAGAATCTGGACAGGATCCTACGAGCAGTACTTC. It yields the protein CATRIWTGSYEQYF. The chain combines TRBV6-5 with TRBJ2-7; 7 bases agree with TRBD1. This CDR3 is built from 14 residues. Unmatched junction bases numbered 10, after V lost 10 bases and J lost 1 base. Looked up from germline, CDR1 is MNHEY and CDR2 is SVGAGI.

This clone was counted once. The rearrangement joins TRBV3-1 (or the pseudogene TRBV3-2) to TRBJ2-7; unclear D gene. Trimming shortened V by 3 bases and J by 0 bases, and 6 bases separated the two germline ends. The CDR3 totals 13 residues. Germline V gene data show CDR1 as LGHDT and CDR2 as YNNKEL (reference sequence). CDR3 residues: CASSHGSSYEQYF. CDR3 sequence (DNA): TGTGCCAGCAGCCATGGCAGCTCCTACGAGCAGTACTTC.

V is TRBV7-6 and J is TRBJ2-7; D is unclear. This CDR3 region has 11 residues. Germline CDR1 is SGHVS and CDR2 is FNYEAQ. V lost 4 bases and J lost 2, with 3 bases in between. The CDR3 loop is CASSSAYEQYF. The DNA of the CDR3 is TGTGCCAGCAGCTCCGCCTACGAGCAGTACTTC.

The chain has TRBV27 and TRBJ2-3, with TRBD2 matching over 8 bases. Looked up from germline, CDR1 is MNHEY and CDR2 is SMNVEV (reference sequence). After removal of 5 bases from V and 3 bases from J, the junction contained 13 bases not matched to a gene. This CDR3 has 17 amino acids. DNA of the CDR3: TGTGCCAGCAGTCCCACCCGTGGTGGCGGGAGGACAGATACGCAGTATTTT. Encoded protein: CASSPTRGGGRTDTQYF.

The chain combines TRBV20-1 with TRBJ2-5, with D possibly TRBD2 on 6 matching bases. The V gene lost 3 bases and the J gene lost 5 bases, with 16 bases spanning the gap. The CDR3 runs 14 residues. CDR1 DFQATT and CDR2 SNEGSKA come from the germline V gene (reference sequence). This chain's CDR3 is CSASRVAVGETQYF. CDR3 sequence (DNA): TGCAGTGCTAGTCGAGTAGCGGTTGGGGAGACCCAGTACTTC.

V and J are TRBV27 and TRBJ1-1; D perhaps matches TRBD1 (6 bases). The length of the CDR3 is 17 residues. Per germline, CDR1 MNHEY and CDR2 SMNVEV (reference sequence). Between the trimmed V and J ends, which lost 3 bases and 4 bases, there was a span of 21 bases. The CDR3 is CASSFLPLNREGTEAFF. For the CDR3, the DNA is TGTGCCAGCAGTTTCCTCCCCCTAAACAGGGAGGGCACTGAAGCTTTCTTT.

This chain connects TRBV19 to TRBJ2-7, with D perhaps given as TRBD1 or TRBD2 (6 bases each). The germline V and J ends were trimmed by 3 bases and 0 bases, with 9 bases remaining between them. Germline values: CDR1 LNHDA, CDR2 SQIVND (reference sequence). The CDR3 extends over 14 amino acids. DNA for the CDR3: TGTGCCAGTAGTATCCCGGGGGCCTCCTACGAGCAGTACTTC. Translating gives CASSIPGASYEQYF.

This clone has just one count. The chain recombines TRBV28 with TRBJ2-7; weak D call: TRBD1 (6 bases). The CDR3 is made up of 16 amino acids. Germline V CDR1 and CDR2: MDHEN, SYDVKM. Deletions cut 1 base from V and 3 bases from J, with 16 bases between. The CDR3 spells CASSLFSGTYHYEQYF. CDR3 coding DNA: TGTGCCAGCAGTTTATTTTCCGGGACATACCACTACGAGCAGTACTTC.

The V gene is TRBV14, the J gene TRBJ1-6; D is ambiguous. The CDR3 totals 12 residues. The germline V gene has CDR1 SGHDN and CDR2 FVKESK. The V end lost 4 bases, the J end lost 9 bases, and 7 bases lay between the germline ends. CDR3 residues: CASSLGGSPLHF. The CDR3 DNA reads TGTGCCAGCAGCCTGGGTGGTTCACCCCTCCACTTT.